This TCR beta chain was sequenced during a study of T cells after yellow fever vaccination. 5'RACE template switching added a universal primer site and UMIs to TCR cDNA. TCRdb used MiXCR to reprocess the 5' RACE reads, holding one entry per CDR3 protein. The table records about 220,000 distinct CDR3 sequences, 2.5% to 3.5% of them present only once. Germline V gives CDR1 MGHRA, CDR2 YSYEKL. V lost 2 bases, J lost 0 bases, and 8 bases stayed unmatched. The length of the CDR3 is 17 residues. Broader study findings: A faster peak, day 5 versus 15, was reached by the weaker secondary response. Once the booster was given, most primary-vaccination clones reappeared, at around 96% for CD4 and over 70% for CD8.

This clonotype has just a few counts. Its antigen is still unknown. The sequence derives from a man aged 18 to 29 who received the YFV17D yellow fever vaccine. The specimen was CD4+ T cells sorted from PBMCs, collected 10 days after the yellow fever booster vaccination. V usage is TRBV4-1 and J usage is TRBJ2-5, with 8 bases lining up with TRBD1. CDR3 nucleotide sequence: TGCGCCAGCAGCCAAACTCGGGACAGGCCGTACCAAGAGACCCAGTACTTC. Protein sequence: CASSQTRDRPYQETQYF.